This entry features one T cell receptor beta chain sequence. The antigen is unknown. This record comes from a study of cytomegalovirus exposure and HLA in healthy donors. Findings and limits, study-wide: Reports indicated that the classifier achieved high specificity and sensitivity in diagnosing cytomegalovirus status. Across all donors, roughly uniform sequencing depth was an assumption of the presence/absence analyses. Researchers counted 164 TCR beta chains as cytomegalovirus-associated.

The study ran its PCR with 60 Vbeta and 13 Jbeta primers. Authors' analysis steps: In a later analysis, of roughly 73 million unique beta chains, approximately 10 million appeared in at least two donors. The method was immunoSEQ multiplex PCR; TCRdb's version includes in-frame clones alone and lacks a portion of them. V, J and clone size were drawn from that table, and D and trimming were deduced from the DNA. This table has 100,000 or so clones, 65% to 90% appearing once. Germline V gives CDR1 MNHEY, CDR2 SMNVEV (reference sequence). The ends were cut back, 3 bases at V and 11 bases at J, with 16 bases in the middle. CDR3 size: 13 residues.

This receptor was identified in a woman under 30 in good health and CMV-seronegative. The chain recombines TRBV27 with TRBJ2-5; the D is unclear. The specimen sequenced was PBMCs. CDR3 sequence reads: CASSLDRARLQYF. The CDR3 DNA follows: TGTGCCAGCAGTTTGGATCGAGCGAGATTGCAGTACTTC.